A single sample gave rise to the 30 T cell receptor beta chains below, sequenced in a study of blood T cells in healthy people across ages. Primers used in a second PCR of about 7 to 11 cycles were a sample-barcoded 5' primer and a J-beta primer mix. TCRdb re-derived calls from the 5' RACE reads in MiXCR, one entry per CDR3 protein. The sample includes around 940,000 distinct CDR3 sequences, just over 50% of them seen just once. The sample consisted of blood. These receptors came from an older woman in good health.

This chain joins TRBV20-1 and TRBJ2-1; D remains ambiguous. CDR1 is DFQATT, CDR2 SNEGSKA, per germline (reference sequence). The CDR3 totals 12 residues. Deletions cut 7 bases from V and 3 bases from J, with 10 bases between. The CDR3 DNA is TGCAGTGAGGAACTACGCTACAATGAGCAGTTCTTC. This sequence encodes CSEELRYNEQFF.

The J gene is TRBJ2-3, the V gene TRBV11-2, with 10 bases that match TRBD2. The germline V gene has CDR1 SGHAT and CDR2 FQNNGV. V trimming: 3 bases; J trimming: 5 bases; junction bases outside the gene matches: 5. The CDR3 length is 15 residues. This CDR3 reads CASSLLAGAEDTQYF. The CDR3 nucleotides are TGTGCCAGCAGCTTGCTAGCGGGAGCGGAAGATACGCAGTATTTT.

CDR3 amino acids: CASSIGYEQFF. CDR3 in DNA: TGTGCCAGCAGTATTGGATATGAGCAGTTCTTC. This chain connects TRBV6-2 or TRBV6-3 to TRBJ2-1; D not resolved. V was shortened by 5 bases and J by 8 bases, with 7 bases between the two germline ends. The germline V gene has CDR1 MNHEY and CDR2 SVGEGT. The CDR3 has 11 amino acids.

This chain connects TRBV7-2 to TRBJ2-7; tentatively, D is TRBD2 (6 bases). The V and J ends lost 4 bases and 3 bases respectively, with 13 bases between them. The germline gives CDR1 SGHTA, CDR2 FQGNSA. The CDR3 totals 14 residues. The chain's CDR3 is CASSSSWGGYEQYF. The CDR3 nucleotides are TGTGCCAGCAGCTCCTCTTGGGGAGGCTACGAGCAGTACTTC. Full variable domain (rest looked up from reference TRBV7-2 and TRBJ2-7): GAGVSQSPSNKVTEKGKDVELRCDPISGHTALYWYRQSLGQGLEFLIYFQGNSAPDKSGLPSDRFSAERTGGSVSTLTIQRTQQEDSAVYLCASSSSWGGYEQYFGPGTRLTVT.

The table lists this clonotype with a few counts. This CDR3 is CATADRGHEKLFF. Written as DNA, the CDR3 is TGTGCCACCGCGGACAGGGGGCATGAAAAACTGTTTTTT. The rearrangement links TRBV2 to TRBJ1-4; 11 nucleotides line up with TRBD1. CDR1 and CDR2 from the germline V gene are SNHLY and FYNNEI. The CDR3 is 13 residues long. The V gene end was trimmed by 10 bases and the J gene end by 6 bases; junction bases not matched to a gene: 4. Using reference TRBV2 and TRBJ1-4 for the parts outside the CDR3, the full variable domain is EPEVTQTPSHQVTQMGQEVILRCVPISNHLYFYWYRQILGQKVEFLVSFYNNEISEKSEIFDDQFSVERPDGSNFTLKIRSTKLEDSAMYFCATADRGHEKLFFGSGTQLSVL.

This clonotype was counted between two and nine times. V and J are TRBV5-6 and TRBJ2-4, with a tentative D call TRBD1 (5 bases). This CDR3 is built from 16 residues. Trimming removed 0 bases at V and 1 base at J, with 11 bases between. The germline gives CDR1 SGHDT, CDR2 YYEEEE. The CDR3 nucleotides read TGTGCCAGCAGCTTGGCTAAGGGGCTGGCCAAAAACATTCAGTACTTC. The encoded protein is CASSLAKGLAKNIQYF.

The table lists this clonotype with many counts. The genes are TRBV25-1 and TRBJ2-5, with 13 bases aligning to TRBD2. The germline gives CDR1 MGHDK, CDR2 SYGVNS. Losses at the gene ends were 4 bases for V and 5 bases for J; bases not matched to a gene: 4. This CDR3 spans 15 amino acids. CDR3 sequence reads: CASSGGLAGVETQYF. The CDR3 DNA sequence: TGTGCCAGCAGTGGCGGACTAGCGGGAGTTGAGACCCAGTACTTC. Using reference TRBV25-1 and TRBJ2-5 for the parts outside the CDR3, the full variable domain is EADIYQTPRYLVIGTGKKITLECSQTMGHDKMYWYQQDPGMELHLIHYSYGVNSTEKGDLSSESTVSRIRTEHFPLTLESARPSHTSQYLCASSGGLAGVETQYFGPGTRLLVL.

This clonotype was counted only a few times. The chain uses TRBV4-3 and TRBJ2-5, with 8 nucleotides matching TRBD2. Germline CDR1 LGHNA, CDR2 YSLEER. This CDR3 has 20 amino acids. Unmatched junction bases numbered 18, after V lost 0 bases and J lost 3 bases. The CDR3: CASSQEPSSGSGWLKETQYF. The CDR3 bases are TGCGCCAGCAGCCAAGAACCCTCGAGCGGGAGTGGTTGGTTAAAAGAGACCCAGTACTTC.

This clonotype was detected only a few times. The V gene is TRBV7-6, the J gene TRBJ2-7; D is tentatively TRBD1 or TRBD2 (5 bases each). The V gene lost 5 bases and the J gene lost 4 bases, with 12 bases spanning the gap. The CDR3 consists of 13 residues. Germline V gives CDR1 SGHVS, CDR2 FNYEAQ. CDR3 sequence (DNA): TGTGCCAGCAGCCAAAGGGACGTTTACGAGCAGTACTTC. It codes for CASSQRDVYEQYF.

This clonotype was seen only a few times. This rearrangement joins TRBV5-1 to TRBJ2-7; perhaps D is TRBD1 or TRBD2 (6 bases each). With 6 bases removed from V and 2 bases from J, the gap between germline ends came to 21 bases. CDR3 length equals 16 residues. Germline V lookup: CDR1 SGHRS, CDR2 YFSETQ. CDR3 protein: CASKIVSGGGAYEQYF. The CDR3 region has the DNA TGCGCCAGCAAGATAGTCTCCGGAGGGGGAGCCTACGAGCAGTACTTC.

This chain joins TRBV6-2 or TRBV6-3 and TRBJ2-5; D may match TRBD1 or TRBD2 (5 bases each). TRBJ2-7 matches the DNA end more closely, so the J call is doubtful. Germline V gives CDR1 MNHEY, CDR2 SVGEGT. The CDR3 sequence is 14 residues long. CDR3 nucleotides: TGTGCCAGCAGCCGGGACGGCGGTTCCGGCGAGCAGTACTTC. It encodes CASSRDGGSGEQYF.

This clonotype appeared a few times. This chain connects TRBV6-1 to TRBJ2-3; 7 positions agree with TRBD2. Per germline, CDR1 MNHNS and CDR2 SASEGT. The CDR3 extends over 13 amino acids. J lost 2 bases, V lost 11 bases, and 7 bases had no gene match. The CDR3 here is CAGSSGHTDTQYF. In nucleotides, the CDR3 is TGTGCCGGTTCTAGCGGCCACACAGATACGCAGTATTTT.

As for this clonotype: A junction boundary mismatches the germline segment, possibly from a read error. The chain recombines TRBV10-3 with TRBJ1-2; TRBD1 aligns across 9 bases. Looked up from germline, CDR1 is ENHRY and CDR2 is SYGVKD. The CDR3 length is 15 residues. CDR3 coding DNA: TGTGCCATCAGTGAGGGACAGGGGAAGGTCTATGACTACACCTTC. Protein sequence: CAISEGQGKVYDYTF.

Turning to this clonotype: One end of the junction does not line up with germline, which may come from a read error. V and J are TRBV28 and TRBJ2-3, with TRBD1 identical over 7 bases. CDR3 length equals 14 residues. Germline V gene data show CDR1 as MDHEN and CDR2 as SYDVKM. The CDR3 reads CASSSTGLTDTRYF. The CDR3 nucleotides read TGTGCCAGCAGTTCGACAGGGCTGACAGATACGCGGTATTTT.

This clonotype was observed a handful of times. This rearrangement joins TRBV20-1 to TRBJ2-3; possibly TRBD2 for D (6 bases). The CDR3 consists of 14 residues. CDR1 and CDR2 (germline): DFQATT, SNEGSKA (reference sequence). V dropped 5 bases and J dropped 1 base, with 13 bases sitting between them. The DNA for the CDR3 is TGCAGTGCTCCTCGGGCTAGCGGCACAGATACGCAGTATTTT. This codes for CSAPRASGTDTQYF.

The chain has TRBV10-3 and TRBJ2-7; D is ambiguous. The DNA end is a closer match to TRBJ2-5, so the J assignment may be wrong. In germline, CDR1 is ENHRY, CDR2 SYGVKD. The CDR3 consists of 12 residues. The DNA of the CDR3 is TGTGCCACCGCTATTGGCTTGGAGACCCAGTACTTC. Its protein is CATAIGLETQYF.

V gene TRBV12-3 or TRBV12-4 combines with J gene TRBJ2-1, with D maybe TRBD1 (5 bases). Trimming left V 3 bases short and J 5 bases short, with 17 bases between. The CDR3 is made up of 16 amino acids. CDR3 protein: CASSLADRRHNNEQFF. The CDR3 coding sequence is TGTGCCAGCAGTTTGGCAGACAGAAGACATAACAATGAGCAGTTCTTC.

This clonotype has at least ten counts. The chain carries TRBV12-3 or TRBV12-4 and TRBJ2-7; weak D call: TRBD2 (5 bases). This CDR3 region has 12 residues. Deletions cut 6 bases from V and 3 bases from J, with 9 bases between. DNA of the CDR3: TGTGCCAGCAGCCCGGGGATCTACGAGCAGTACTTC. Translated, it gives CASSPGIYEQYF.

CDR3 protein: CASSQGGRNYGYTF. As DNA, the CDR3 is TGTGCCAGCAGCCAAGGGGGACGGAACTATGGCTACACCTTC. The chain links TRBV14 to TRBJ1-2; weak D call: TRBD1 (5 bases). Trimming stripped 1 base from V and 2 bases from J, with 8 bases between. Germline-derived CDR1 and CDR2 are SGHDN and FVKESK. The length of the CDR3 is 14 residues.

This clonotype has more than one count but fewer than ten. This sequence joins TRBV6-5 and TRBJ2-1; the D gene is possibly TRBD2 (6 bases). Germline V gives CDR1 MNHEY, CDR2 SVGAGI. The CDR3 runs 15 residues. Trimming removed 5 bases at V and 8 bases at J, with 19 bases between. CDR3 region: CASSEEGRRGYEQFF. CDR3 nucleotide sequence: TGTGCCAGCAGTGAGGAGGGCCGGCGGGGTTATGAGCAGTTCTTC.

This clonotype was detected ten times or more. The V gene is TRBV12-3 or TRBV12-4, the J gene TRBJ2-5, with unresolved D. The CDR3 extends over 11 amino acids. Trimming stripped 6 bases from V and 1 base from J, with 3 bases between. The CDR3: CASRIQETQYF. Here the CDR3 DNA reads TGTGCCAGCAGAATCCAAGAGACCCAGTACTTC.

V gene TRBV7-2 combines with J gene TRBJ2-1; the match to TRBD2 covers 13 bases. V lost 1 base, J lost 6 bases, and 3 bases stayed unmatched. The CDR3 consists of 16 residues. Germline V lookup: CDR1 SGHTA, CDR2 FQGNSA. CDR3 DNA sequence: TGTGCCAGCAGCTTAGAGGGGACTAGCGGGGCCAATGAGCAGTTCTTC. Encoded protein: CASSLEGTSGANEQFF.

The CDR3, as DNA: TGTGCCAGCAGCGAGGGCAGTTTGGAAAAACTGTTTTTT. Protein sequence: CASSEGSLEKLFF. The chain is built from TRBV9 and TRBJ1-4, with D uncertain. The CDR3 runs 13 residues. With 3 bases removed from V and 8 bases from J, the gap between germline ends came to 11 bases. Germline assignment: CDR1 SGDLS and CDR2 YYNGEE. Looking up the rest from reference TRBV9 and TRBJ1-4 gives the full variable domain: DSGVTQTPKHLITATGQRVTLRCSPRSGDLSVYWYQQSLDQGLQFLIQYYNGEERAKGNILERFSAQQFPDLHSELNLSSLELGDSALYFCASSEGSLEKLFFGSGTQLSVL.

This chain links TRBV20-1 with TRBJ1-2; D gene ambiguous. The CDR3 contains 13 residues. Trimming pared 3 bases from V and 3 bases from J, leaving 11 bases between. CDR1 and CDR2 from the germline V gene are DFQATT and SNEGSKA (reference sequence). The CDR3, as DNA: TGCAGTGCTAGTCGGGATACCCACTATGGCTACACCTTC. Translation gives CSASRDTHYGYTF.

This rearrangement joins TRBV5-1 to TRBJ2-5; D possibly matches TRBD1 or TRBD2 (5 bases each). This CDR3 is built from 15 residues. Germline values: CDR1 SGHRS, CDR2 YFSETQ. The V gene lost 3 bases and the J gene lost 0 bases, with 12 bases spanning the gap. For the CDR3, the DNA is TGCGCCAGCAGCTCCGGGACGCTGGACCAAGAGACCCAGTACTTC. This sequence encodes CASSSGTLDQETQYF.

This rearrangement joins TRBV14 to TRBJ1-1; weak D call: TRBD1 (6 bases). V was pared by 4 bases and J by 1 base, with 19 bases between. The CDR3 loop spans 17 amino acids. Germline V CDR1 and CDR2: SGHDN, FVKESK. The CDR3 spells CASSLERTDLKNTEAFF. The CDR3 nucleotides read TGTGCCAGCAGCCTCGAGAGGACAGACCTTAAGAACACTGAAGCTTTCTTT.

This clonotype was observed a few times. J is TRBJ1-1 and V is TRBV12-3 or TRBV12-4; 8 bases are a match to TRBD1. V lost 8 bases, J lost 1 base, and 12 bases stayed unmatched. The CDR3 length is 16 residues. The CDR3 nucleotides read TGTGCCAGCGGTCCTCGACAGGGGCCCTCGAACACTGAAGCTTTCTTT. This translates into CASGPRQGPSNTEAFF.

V usage is TRBV24-1 and J usage is TRBJ2-7; 8 bases map to TRBD2. Near its end, the DNA agrees better with TRBJ2-5, so the J call may be wrong. The CDR3 runs to 16 residues. Per germline, CDR1 KGHDR and CDR2 SFDVKD. CDR3 sequence reads: CATSDLSGGAKETQYF. In nucleotides, the CDR3 is TGTGCCACCAGTGATTTATCCGGGGGGGCCAAAGAGACCCAGTACTTC.

This sequence joins TRBV6-5 and TRBJ1-5; D possibly corresponds to TRBD1 (5 bases). The CDR3 loop spans 15 amino acids. Trimming took 0 bases from V and 4 from J, leaving 10 bases between them. The germline V gene encodes CDR1 MNHEY and CDR2 SVGAGI. CDR3: CASSYSRQNNQPQHF. DNA for the CDR3: TGTGCCAGCAGTTACTCCAGACAGAATAATCAGCCCCAGCATTTT.

This clonotype has more than one count but fewer than ten. The rearrangement uses TRBV18 and TRBJ2-1, with 12 bases matching TRBD2. V gave up 3 bases and J gave up 8 bases; unmatched junction bases: 20. The CDR3 length is 20 residues. The germline V gene encodes CDR1 KGHSH and CDR2 LQKENI. CDR3 sequence reads: CASSPPTSGRYVGAVDEQFF. CDR3 nucleotides: TGTGCCAGCTCACCCCCAACTAGCGGGAGGTACGTGGGGGCAGTGGATGAGCAGTTCTTC.